This TCR beta chain was retrieved from a study of follicular helper T cells after annual influenza vaccination. At the level of the study: After each seasonal flu vaccination, blood came on days 0, 7 and 28.

Indicated time point: 2014-2015 season, pre-vaccination. No donor had influenza vaccine in the prior 6 months; all lived in the community. Findings and limits, study-wide: Recurrent ICOS+CD38+ cTfh clonotypes included tetramer and AIM influenza-specific ones.

Of note for this clone: Its antigen is currently unknown.

CDR1 SGDLS and CDR2 YYNGEE come from the germline V gene. V was clipped by 0 bases and J by 5 bases; unmatched bases: 6. The CDR3 has 15 residues. The method was immunoSEQ multiplex PCR; TCRdb's version includes in-frame clones alone and lacks a portion of them. The table has 10,000 to 15,000 clones, roughly 78% seen once. This TCR was recovered from an adult who received the influenza vaccine. J is TRBJ2-5 and V is TRBV9; 8 nucleotides align to TRBD2. The sequenced sample was CXCR5- memory CD4+ T cells sorted from blood, obtained on the day of influenza vaccination. The CDR3 DNA reads as TGTGCCAGCAGCGTAGAAGGCGGGGGGTTGGAGACCCAGTACTTC. It codes for CASSVEGGGLETQYF.